This TCR beta chain was recovered during a study of beta chain features in type 1 diabetes. This clone was counted only a few times. The antigen remains unidentified. The investigators reverse transcribed all of the isolated RNA, so they sequenced expressed TCRB transcripts. Approximately 3.5 million reads per sample on average were obtained from naive, central memory and regulatory T cell samples. Here immunoSEQ multiplex PCR was the method, and the copy in TCRdb shows in-frame clones only, minus some. This sample carries under 550,000 clones, 10% to 12% of them seen once, and the ten largest clones take 0.04% to 0.05%. The study, taken as a whole, reports: Among type 1 diabetes patients, VDJ junctions had fewer insertions and more deletions. Relative to healthy donors, patients appeared to have naive, central memory and Treg TCRB repertoires that were more similar.

This CDR3 is 15 amino acids long. From germline, CDR1 is SQVTM and CDR2 ANQGSEA. V gave up 6 bases and J gave up 1 base; unmatched junction bases: 7. Naive, central memory, regulatory and stem cell-like memory cells within the CD4+ compartment were sorted using CD45RO/CCR7/CD25/CD127/CD95/CD27. Sequenced input: naive CD4+ T cells from blood. This sequence originates from a woman aged 18-30 years in good health. The chain has TRBV29-1 and TRBJ2-2; 8 nucleotides line up with TRBD1. The CDR3 spells CSVRVGQGNTGELFF. DNA of the CDR3: TGCAGCGTCCGAGTTGGACAGGGGAACACCGGGGAGCTGTTTTTT.